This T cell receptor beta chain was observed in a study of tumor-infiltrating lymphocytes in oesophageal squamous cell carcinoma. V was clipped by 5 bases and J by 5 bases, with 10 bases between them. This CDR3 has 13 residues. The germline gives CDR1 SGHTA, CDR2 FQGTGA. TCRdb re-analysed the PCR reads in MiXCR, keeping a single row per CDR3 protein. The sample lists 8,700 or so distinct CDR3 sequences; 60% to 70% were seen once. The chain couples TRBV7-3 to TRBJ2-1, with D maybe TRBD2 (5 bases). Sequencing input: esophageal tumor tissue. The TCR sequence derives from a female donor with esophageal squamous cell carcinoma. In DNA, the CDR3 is TGTGCCAGCAGCCAAGGGAGCCACAATGAGCAGTTCTTC. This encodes CASSQGSHNEQFF.